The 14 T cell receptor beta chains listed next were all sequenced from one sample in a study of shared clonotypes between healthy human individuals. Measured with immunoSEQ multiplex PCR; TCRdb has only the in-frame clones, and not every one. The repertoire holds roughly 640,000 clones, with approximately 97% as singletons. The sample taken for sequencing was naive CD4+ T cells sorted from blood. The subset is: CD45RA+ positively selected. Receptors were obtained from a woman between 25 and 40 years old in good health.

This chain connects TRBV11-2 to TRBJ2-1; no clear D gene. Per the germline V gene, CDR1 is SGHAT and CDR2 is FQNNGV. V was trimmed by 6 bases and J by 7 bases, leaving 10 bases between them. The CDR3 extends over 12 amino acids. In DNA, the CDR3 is TGTGCCAGCAGATCTATGGGAAATGAGCAGTTCTTC. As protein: CASRSMGNEQFF.

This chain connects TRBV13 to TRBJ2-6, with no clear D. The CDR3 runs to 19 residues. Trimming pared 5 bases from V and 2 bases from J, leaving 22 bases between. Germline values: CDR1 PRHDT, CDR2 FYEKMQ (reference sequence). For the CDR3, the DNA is TGTGCCAGCAGCCCACGAAAAACCGCTGGCAGCCCTGGGGCCAACGTCCTGACTTTC. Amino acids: CASSPRKTAGSPGANVLTF.

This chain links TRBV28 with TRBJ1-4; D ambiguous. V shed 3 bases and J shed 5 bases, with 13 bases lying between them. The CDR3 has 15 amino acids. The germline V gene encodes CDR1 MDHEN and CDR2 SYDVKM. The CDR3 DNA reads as TGTGCCAGCAGTTTCGCCCCCCAGGAAAATGAAAAACTGTTTTTT. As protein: CASSFAPQENEKLFF.

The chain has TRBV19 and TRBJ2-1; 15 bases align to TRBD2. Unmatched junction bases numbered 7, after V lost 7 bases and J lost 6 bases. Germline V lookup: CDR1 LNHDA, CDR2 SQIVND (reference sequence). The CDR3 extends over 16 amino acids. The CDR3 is CASNWGGLAGGNEQFF. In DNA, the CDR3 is TGTGCCAGTAATTGGGGGGGACTAGCGGGAGGCAATGAGCAGTTCTTC.

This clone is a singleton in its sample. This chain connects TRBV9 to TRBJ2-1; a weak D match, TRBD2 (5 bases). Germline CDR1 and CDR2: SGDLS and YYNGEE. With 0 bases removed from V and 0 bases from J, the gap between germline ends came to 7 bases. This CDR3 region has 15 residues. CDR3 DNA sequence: TGTGCCAGCAGCGTAGATGAGGGCTCCTACAATGAGCAGTTCTTC. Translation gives CASSVDEGSYNEQFF.

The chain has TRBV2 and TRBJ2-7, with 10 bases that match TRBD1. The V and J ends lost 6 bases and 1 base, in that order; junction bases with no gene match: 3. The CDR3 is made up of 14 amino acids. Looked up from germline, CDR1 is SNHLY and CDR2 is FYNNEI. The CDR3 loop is CASRPGQGSYEQYF. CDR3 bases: TGTGCCAGCAGACCGGGACAGGGGTCCTACGAGCAGTACTTC.

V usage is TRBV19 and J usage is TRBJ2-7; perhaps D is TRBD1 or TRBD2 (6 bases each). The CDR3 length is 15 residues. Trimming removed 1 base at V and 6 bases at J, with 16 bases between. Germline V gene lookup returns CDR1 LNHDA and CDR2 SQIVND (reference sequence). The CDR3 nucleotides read TGTGCCAGTAGTATAGTTTGGGGGGCGGACGTCGAGCAGTACTTC. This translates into CASSIVWGADVEQYF.

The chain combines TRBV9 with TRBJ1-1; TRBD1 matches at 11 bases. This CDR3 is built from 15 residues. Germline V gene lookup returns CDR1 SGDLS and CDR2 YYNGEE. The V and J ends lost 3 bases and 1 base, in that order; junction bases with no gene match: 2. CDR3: CASSGTGGKNTEAFF. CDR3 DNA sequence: TGTGCCAGCAGCGGGACAGGGGGCAAGAACACTGAAGCTTTCTTT.

The CDR3 loop reads CASSSGSTDTQYF. The CDR3 coding sequence is TGCGCCAGCAGTAGCGGGAGCACAGATACGCAGTATTTT. The chain couples TRBV5-1 to TRBJ2-3, with 7 bases matching TRBD2. The germline V gene has CDR1 SGHRS and CDR2 YFSETQ. V gave up 5 bases and J gave up 0 bases; unmatched junction bases: 0. The CDR3 length is 13 residues.

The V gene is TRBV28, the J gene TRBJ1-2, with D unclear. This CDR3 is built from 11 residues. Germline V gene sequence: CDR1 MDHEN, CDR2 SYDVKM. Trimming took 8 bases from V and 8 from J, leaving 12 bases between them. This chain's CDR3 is CASLWNEGYTF. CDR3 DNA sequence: TGTGCCAGCCTATGGAATGAGGGCTACACCTTC.

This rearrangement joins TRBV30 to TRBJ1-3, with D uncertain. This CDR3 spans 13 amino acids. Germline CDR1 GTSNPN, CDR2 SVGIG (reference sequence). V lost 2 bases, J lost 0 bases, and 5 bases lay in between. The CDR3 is CAWSTISGNTIYF. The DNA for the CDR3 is TGTGCCTGGAGTACAATCTCTGGAAACACCATATATTTT.

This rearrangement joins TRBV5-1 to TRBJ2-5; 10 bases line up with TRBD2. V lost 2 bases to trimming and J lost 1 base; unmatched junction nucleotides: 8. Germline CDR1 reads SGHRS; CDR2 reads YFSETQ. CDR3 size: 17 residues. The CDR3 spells CASSFIAGLAAQETQYF. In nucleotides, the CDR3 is TGCGCCAGCAGCTTTATTGCCGGACTAGCGGCCCAAGAGACCCAGTACTTC.

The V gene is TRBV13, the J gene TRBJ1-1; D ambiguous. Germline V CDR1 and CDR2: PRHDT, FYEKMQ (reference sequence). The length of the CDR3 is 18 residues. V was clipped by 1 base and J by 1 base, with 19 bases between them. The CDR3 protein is CASSLVTGRTRPNTEAFF. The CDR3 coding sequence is TGTGCCAGCAGCTTAGTTACCGGACGGACGCGCCCGAACACTGAAGCTTTCTTT.

The CDR3 loop reads CASSGNRAGYNEQFF. The CDR3 DNA is TGTGCCAGCAGTGGAAACAGGGCGGGTTACAATGAGCAGTTCTTC. The genes are TRBV2 and TRBJ2-1, with a possible D match to TRBD1 (6 bases). The germline gives CDR1 SNHLY, CDR2 FYNNEI. The ends were cut back, 4 bases at V and 4 bases at J, with 14 bases in the middle. This CDR3 has 15 residues.